The source of this TCR beta chain is a study of early T cells in non-severe SARS-CoV-2 infection. Study-level information: Whole-blood bulk RNA, unsorted, was sequenced, and chains were unpaired. The study, taken as a whole, reports: Private and CD4 specificities were missed by VDJdb matching, which favored anti-spike CD8 responses.

Individual cDNA molecules each received unique molecular identifiers attached to them. TCRdb reprocessed the 5' RACE reads via MiXCR and lists one record per CDR3 protein. The data show 65,000 to 85,000 distinct CDR3 sequences, with roughly 12% seen just once and about 4.1% held by the top ten. There are many counts of this clonotype. Its antigen is not identified. The CDR3 contains 15 residues. In germline, CDR1 is MNHEY, CDR2 SVGEGT. V lost 6 bases to trimming and J lost 0 bases, with 14 bases between them. This chain links TRBV6-2 or TRBV6-3 with TRBJ1-1, with D hard to call. The sequence derives from an adult who was a healthcare worker with PCR-confirmed SARS-CoV-2 infection or an uninfected control (not recorded which). The source material was whole blood. CDR3: CASRGISRMNTEAFF. The CDR3 DNA is TGTGCCAGCAGGGGGATTAGCCGAATGAACACTGAAGCTTTCTTT.